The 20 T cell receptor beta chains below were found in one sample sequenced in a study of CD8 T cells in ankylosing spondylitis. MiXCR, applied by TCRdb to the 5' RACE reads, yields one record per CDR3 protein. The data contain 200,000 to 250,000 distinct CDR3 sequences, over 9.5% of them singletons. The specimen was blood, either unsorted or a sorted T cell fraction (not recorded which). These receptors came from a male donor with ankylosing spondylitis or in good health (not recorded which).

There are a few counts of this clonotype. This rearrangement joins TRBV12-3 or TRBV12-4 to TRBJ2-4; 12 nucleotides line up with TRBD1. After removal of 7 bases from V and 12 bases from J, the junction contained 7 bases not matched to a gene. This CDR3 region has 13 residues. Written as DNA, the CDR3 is TGTGCCAGCAACCCAGGGACAGGGGGCGCTCAGTACTTC. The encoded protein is CASNPGTGGAQYF.

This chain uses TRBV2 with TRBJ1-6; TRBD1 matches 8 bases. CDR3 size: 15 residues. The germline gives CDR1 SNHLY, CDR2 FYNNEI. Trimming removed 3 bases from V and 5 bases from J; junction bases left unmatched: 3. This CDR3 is CASSDRTGNNSPLHF. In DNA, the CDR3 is TGTGCCAGCAGTGATAGGACAGGGAATAATTCACCCCTCCACTTT.

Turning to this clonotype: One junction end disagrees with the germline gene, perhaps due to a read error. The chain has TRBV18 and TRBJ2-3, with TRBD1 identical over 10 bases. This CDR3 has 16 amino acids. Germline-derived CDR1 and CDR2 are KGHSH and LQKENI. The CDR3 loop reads CASSPTRQGAGDTQSF. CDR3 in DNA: TGTGCCAGCTCACCTACCAGACAGGGGGCTGGAGATACGCAGTCTTTT.

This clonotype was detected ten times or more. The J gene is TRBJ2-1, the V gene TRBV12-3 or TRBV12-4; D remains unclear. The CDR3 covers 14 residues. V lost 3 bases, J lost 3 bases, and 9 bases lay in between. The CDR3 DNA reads TGTGCCAGCAGTTTCGACCAAGACTACAATGAGCAGTTCTTC. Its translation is CASSFDQDYNEQFF.

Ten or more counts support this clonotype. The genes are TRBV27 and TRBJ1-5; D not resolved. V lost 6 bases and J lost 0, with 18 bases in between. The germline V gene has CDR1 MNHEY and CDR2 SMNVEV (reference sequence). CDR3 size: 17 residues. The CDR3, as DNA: TGTGCCAGCAGCAACCCCCCAGGCTGGGGTAGCAATCAGCCCCAGCATTTT. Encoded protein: CASSNPPGWGSNQPQHF.

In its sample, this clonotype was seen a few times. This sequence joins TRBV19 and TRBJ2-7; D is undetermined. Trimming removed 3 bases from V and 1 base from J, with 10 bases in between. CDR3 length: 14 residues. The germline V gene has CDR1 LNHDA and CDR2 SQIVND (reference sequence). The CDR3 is CASSIRGASYEQYF. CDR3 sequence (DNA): TGTGCCAGTAGTATTCGTGGTGCATCCTACGAGCAGTACTTC. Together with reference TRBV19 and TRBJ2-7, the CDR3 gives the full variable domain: DGGITQSPKYLFRKEGQNVTLSCEQNLNHDAMYWYRQDPGQGLRLIYYSQIVNDFQKGDIAEGYSVSREKKESFPLTVTSAQKNPTAFYLCASSIRGASYEQYFGPGTRLTVT.

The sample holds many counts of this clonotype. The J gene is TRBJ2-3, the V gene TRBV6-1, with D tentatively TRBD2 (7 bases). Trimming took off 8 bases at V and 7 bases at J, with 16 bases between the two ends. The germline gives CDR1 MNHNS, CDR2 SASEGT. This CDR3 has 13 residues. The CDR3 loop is CASRPGGANTQYF. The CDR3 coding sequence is TGTGCCAGCCGTCCGGGGGGCGCTAATACGCAGTATTTT.

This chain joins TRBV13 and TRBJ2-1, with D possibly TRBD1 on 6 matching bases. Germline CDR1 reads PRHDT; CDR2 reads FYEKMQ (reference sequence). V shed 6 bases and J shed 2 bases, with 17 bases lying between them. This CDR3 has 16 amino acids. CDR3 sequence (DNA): TGTGCCAGCAGTATCGTTAGGGACACCCCCTACAATGAGCAGTTCTTC. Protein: CASSIVRDTPYNEQFF.

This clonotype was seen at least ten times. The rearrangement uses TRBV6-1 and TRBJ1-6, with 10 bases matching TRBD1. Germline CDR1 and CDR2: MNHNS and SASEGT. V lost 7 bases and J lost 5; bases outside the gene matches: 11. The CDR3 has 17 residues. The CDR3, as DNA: TGTGCCAGCACCCTAAGGACAGGGGGTAATAATAATTCACCCCTCCACTTT. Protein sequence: CASTLRTGGNNNSPLHF.

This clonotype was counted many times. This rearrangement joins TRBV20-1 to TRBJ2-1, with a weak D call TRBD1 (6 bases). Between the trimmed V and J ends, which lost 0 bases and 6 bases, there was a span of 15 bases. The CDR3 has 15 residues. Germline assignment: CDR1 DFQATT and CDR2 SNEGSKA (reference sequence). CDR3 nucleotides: TGCAGTGCTAGAGATCCCCAGGGGTCTCCCAATGAGCAGTTCTTC. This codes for CSARDPQGSPNEQFF.

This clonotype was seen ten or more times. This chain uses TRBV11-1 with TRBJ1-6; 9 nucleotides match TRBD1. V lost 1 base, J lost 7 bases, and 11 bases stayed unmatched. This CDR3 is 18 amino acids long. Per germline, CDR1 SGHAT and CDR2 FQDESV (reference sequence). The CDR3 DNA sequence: TGTGCCAGCAGCTTAGACACCCCGGACAGGGGTAACAATTCACCCCTCCACTTT. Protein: CASSLDTPDRGNNSPLHF.

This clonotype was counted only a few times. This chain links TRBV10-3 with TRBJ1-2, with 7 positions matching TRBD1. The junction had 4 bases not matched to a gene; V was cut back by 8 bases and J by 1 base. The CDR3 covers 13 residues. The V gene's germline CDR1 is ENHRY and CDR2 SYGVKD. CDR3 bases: TGTGCCATCCAAGGACAGGATAACTATGGCTACACCTTC. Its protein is CAIQGQDNYGYTF.

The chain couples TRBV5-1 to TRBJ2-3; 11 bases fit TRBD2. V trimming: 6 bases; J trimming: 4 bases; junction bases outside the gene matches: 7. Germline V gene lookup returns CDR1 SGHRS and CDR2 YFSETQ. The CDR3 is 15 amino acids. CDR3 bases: TGCGCCAGCAAGACTAGCGGGGCGGTCTCAGATACGCAGTATTTT. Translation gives CASKTSGAVSDTQYF.

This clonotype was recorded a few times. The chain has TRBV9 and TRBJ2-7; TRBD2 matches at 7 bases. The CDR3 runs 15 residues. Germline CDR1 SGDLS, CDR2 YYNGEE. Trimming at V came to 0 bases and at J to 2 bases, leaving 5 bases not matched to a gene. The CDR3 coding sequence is TGTGCCAGCAGCGTAGCGGAAGCGGGGACCTACGAGCAGTACTTC. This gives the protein CASSVAEAGTYEQYF.

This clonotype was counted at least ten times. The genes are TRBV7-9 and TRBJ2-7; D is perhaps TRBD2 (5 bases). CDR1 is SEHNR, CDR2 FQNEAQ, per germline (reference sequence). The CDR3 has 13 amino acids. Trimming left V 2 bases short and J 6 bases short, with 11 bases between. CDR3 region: CASSLFEGGEQYF. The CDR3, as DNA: TGTGCCAGCAGCTTATTCGAGGGCGGCGAGCAGTACTTC.

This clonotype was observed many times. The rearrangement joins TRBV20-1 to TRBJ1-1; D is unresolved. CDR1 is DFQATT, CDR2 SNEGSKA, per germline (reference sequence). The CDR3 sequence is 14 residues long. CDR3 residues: CTSGRLWGNTEAFF. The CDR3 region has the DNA TGCACCTCGGGAAGGTTGTGGGGAAACACTGAAGCTTTCTTT.

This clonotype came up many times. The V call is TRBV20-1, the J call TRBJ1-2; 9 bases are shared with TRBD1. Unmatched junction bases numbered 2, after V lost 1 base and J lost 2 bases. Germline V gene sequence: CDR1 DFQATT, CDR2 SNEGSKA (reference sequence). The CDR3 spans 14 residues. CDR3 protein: CSARGTGENYGYTF. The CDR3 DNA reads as TGCAGTGCTAGAGGGACAGGGGAAAACTATGGCTACACCTTC.

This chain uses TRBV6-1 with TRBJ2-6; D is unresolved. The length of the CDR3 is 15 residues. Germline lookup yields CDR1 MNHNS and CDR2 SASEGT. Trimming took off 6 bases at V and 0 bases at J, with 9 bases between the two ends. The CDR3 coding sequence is TGTGCCAGCAGCAAACGAAGCTCTGGGGCCAACGTCCTGACTTTC. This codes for CASSKRSSGANVLTF.

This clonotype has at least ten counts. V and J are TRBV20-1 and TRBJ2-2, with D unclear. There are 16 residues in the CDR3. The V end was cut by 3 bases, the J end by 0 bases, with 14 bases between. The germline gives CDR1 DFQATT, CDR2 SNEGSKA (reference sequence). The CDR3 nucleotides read TGCAGTGCTAGCCCTCTGGCAGGCGCGAACACCGGGGAGCTGTTTTTT. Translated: CSASPLAGANTGELFF.

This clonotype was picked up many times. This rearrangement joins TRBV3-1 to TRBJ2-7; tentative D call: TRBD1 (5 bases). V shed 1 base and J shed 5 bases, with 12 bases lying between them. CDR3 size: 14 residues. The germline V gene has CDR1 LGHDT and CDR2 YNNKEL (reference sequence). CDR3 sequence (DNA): TGTGCCAGCAGCCAAGCAGGGCGGTTTGACGAGCAGTACTTC. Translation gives CASSQAGRFDEQYF.